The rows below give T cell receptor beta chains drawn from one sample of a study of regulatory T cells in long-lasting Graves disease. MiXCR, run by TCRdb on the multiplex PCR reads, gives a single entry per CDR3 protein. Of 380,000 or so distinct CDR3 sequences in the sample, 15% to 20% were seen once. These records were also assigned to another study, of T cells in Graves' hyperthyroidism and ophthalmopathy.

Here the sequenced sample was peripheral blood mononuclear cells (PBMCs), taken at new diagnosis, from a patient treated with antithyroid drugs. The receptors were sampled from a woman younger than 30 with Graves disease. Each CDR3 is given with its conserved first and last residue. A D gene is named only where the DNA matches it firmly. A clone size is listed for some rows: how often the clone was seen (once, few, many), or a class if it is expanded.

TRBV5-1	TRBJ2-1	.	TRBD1	TGTGCCAGCAGCTCCCGACAGGGGTGGTACAATGAGCAGTTCTTC	CASSSRQGWYNEQFF
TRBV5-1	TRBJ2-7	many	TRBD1	TGCGCCAGCAGCTGGAAGGGACAGTCCTCCTACGAGCAGTACTTC	CASSWKGQSSYEQYF
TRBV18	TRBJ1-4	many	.	TGTGCCAGCTCACGGCGGGAAAGAGCAACTAATGAAAAACTGTTTTTT	CASSRRERATNEKLFF
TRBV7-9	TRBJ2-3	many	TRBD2	TGTGCCAGCGGCGGACTAGCCACAGATACGCAGTATTTT	CASGGLATDTQYF
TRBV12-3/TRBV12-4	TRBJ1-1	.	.	TGTGCCAGCAGGGATCCGGGAGAGAACACTGAAGCTTTCTTT	CASRDPGENTEAFF
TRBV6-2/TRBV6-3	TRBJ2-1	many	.	TGTGCCAGCAGTTACAGTGGGGGCCTGGGGAATGAGCAGTTCTTC	CASSYSGGLGNEQFF
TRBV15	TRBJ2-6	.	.	TGTGCCACCAGCTTCGGTGGTTTGGCAGTGGGGGCCAACGTCCTGACTTTC	CATSFGGLAVGANVLTF
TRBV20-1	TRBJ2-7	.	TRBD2	TGCAGTGCCCCCGTGGGGGCGGGGGGGGGGGTGCAGTACTTC	CSAPVGAGGGVQYF
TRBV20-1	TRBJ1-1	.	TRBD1	TGCAGTGCTAGAGCCCGGACAGGGGGCAGGACTGAAGCTTTCTTT	CSARARTGGRTEAFF
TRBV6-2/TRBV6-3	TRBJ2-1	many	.	TGTGCCAGCAGTGACCTCCTTACTGGACGATACAATGAGCAGTTCTTC	CASSDLLTGRYNEQFF
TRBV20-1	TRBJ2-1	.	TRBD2	TGCAGTGCTAGAGATCTCTCTTCACTAGCGGGGATTGGCAATGAGCAGTTCTTC	CSARDLSSLAGIGNEQFF
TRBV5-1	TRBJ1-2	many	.	TGCGCCAGCAGCTCTCCGGGACAAAGTTATGGCTACACCTTC	CASSSPGQSYGYTF
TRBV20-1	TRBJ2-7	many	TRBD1	TGCAGTGCTCGGGACAGTAGGAGCTCCTACGAGCAGTACTTC	CSARDSRSSYEQYF
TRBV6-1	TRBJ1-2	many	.	TGTGCCAGCAGTGAATACAGACTCCCCTTCTATGGCTACACCTTC	CASSEYRLPFYGYTF
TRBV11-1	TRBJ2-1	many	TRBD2	TGTGCCAGCAGCTTAGTGGTGGCTAGCGGGGGGGCCTATGAGCAGTTCTTC	CASSLVVASGGAYEQFF
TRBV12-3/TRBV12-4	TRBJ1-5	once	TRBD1	TGTGCCAGCAGACCCCAGGGGGGTAATCAGCCCCAGCATTTT	CASRPQGGNQPQHF
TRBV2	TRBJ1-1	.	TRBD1	TGTGCCAGCAGTGGAGGGACAGGGGACTTCGCTGAAGCTTTCTTT	CASSGGTGDFAEAFF
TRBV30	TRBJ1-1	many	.	TGTGCCTGGAGCGGACAAATAAACACTGAAGCTTTCTTT	CAWSGQINTEAFF
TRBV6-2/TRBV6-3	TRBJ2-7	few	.	TGTGCCAGCAGTGAAGGCTGGGCCTTTAGGTTC	CASSEGWAFRF
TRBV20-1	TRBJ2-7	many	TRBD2	TGCAGTGCTAGAAAAGGTAGCGGGAGTTACGAGCAGTACTTC	CSARKGSGSYEQYF
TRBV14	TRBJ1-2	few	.	TGTGCCAGCAGCCAAGACTACAACTATGGCTACACCTTC	CASSQDYNYGYTF
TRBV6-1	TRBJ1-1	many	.	TGTGCCAGCAGTGAAGGGCGCCAACCCTACACTGAAGCTTTCTTT	CASSEGRQPYTEAFF
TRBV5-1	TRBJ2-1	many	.	TGCGCCAGCAGCTTGGAGGAGGGAGTCCACAATGAGCAGTTCTTC	CASSLEEGVHNEQFF
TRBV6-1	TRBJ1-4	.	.	TGTGCCAGCAAACCGTCCACGCGAACAACTAATGAAAAACTGTTTTTT	CASKPSTRTTNEKLFF
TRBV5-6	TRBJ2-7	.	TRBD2	TGTGCCAGCAACCTAGCGGGAGGGCCCTACGAGCAGTACTTC	CASNLAGGPYEQYF
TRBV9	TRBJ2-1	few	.	TGTGCCAGCAGCGTAGACCAAAATGAGCAGTTCTTC	CASSVDQNEQFF
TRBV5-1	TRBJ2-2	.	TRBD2	TGCGCCAGCCGACAGACTAGCGGGGGCCCGTCCGGGGAGCTGTTTTTT	CASRQTSGGPSGELFF
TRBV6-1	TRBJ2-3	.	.	TGTGCCAGCAGGGCGGGTTGGAGCACAGATACGCAGTATTTT	CASRAGWSTDTQYF
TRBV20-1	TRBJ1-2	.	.	TGCGGTGCTAGTTACCAGGGAGGGGTTGGCTACACCTTC	CGASYQGGVGYTF
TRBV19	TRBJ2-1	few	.	TGTGCCAGTAGTGTCGAGGGGACTGCCTACAATGAGCAGTTCTTC	CASSVEGTAYNEQFF
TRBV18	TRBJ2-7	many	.	TGTGCCAGCTCACCTCTCAAGTCCTACGAGCAGTACTTC	CASSPLKSYEQYF
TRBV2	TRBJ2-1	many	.	TGTGCCAGCAGTGAAGGGAGCGCCTCATACAATGAGCAGTTCTTC	CASSEGSASYNEQFF
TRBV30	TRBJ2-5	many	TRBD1	TGTGCCTGGAGACTACAGGGGAAAGAGACCCAGTACTTC	CAWRLQGKETQYF
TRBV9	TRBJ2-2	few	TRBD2	TGTGCCAGCAGCGCTCTTGGATTAGCGGGAGGGAAGAACACCGGGGAGCTGTTTTTT	CASSALGLAGGKNTGELFF
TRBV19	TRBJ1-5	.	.	TGTGCCAGTAGTATTCGGGGCGTCGGCAATCAGCCCCAGCATTTT	CASSIRGVGNQPQHF
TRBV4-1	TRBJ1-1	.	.	TGCGCCAGCAGCCAAGATCGACAGCTTATTGAAGCTTTCTTT	CASSQDRQLIEAFF
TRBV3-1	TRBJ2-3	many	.	TGTGCCAGCAGCCTTAGGACAGCCTTCACAGATACGCAGTATTTT	CASSLRTAFTDTQYF
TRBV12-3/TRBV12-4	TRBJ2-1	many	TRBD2	TGTGCCAGCAGTTTGCCCAGACTAGCGGGTCCCTACAATGAGCAGTTCTTC	CASSLPRLAGPYNEQFF
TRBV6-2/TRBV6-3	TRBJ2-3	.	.	TGTGCCAGCAGTGAAGGTCCTTCTAGCACAGATACGCAGTATTTT	CASSEGPSSTDTQYF
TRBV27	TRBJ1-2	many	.	TGTGCCAGCAGCCTAGACCCCTATGGCTACACCTTC	CASSLDPYGYTF
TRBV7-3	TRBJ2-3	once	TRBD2	TGTGCCAGCAGCTTGACGGCGGGAGTCAGCACAGATACGCAGTATTTT	CASSLTAGVSTDTQYF
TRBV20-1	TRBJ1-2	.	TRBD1	TGCAGTGCTAGTGACAGGGGGCTCTATGGCTACACCTTC	CSASDRGLYGYTF
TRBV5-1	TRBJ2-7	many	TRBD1	TGCGCCAGCAGCTTCCATGGGACAGGGGAATACGAGCAGTACTTC	CASSFHGTGEYEQYF
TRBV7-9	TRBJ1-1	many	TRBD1	TGTGCCAGCAGCACCCAGGGGGCGGCCACTGAAGCTTTCTTT	CASSTQGAATEAFF
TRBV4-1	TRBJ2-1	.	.	TGCGCCAGCAGCCAAATCCGGGACATCAACAATGAGCAGTTCTTC	CASSQIRDINNEQFF
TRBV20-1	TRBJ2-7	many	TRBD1	TGCAGTGCCATGGGACAGGGGCGGACCAACGAGCAGTACTTC	CSAMGQGRTNEQYF
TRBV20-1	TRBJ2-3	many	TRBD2	TGCAGTGCGAGGCGGCTAGCGGTAACAGATACGCAGTATTTT	CSARRLAVTDTQYF
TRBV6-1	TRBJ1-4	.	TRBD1	TGTGCCAGCAGCTCCCCGGGACAGCCTAATGAAAAACTGTTTTTT	CASSSPGQPNEKLFF
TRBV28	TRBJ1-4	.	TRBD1	TGTGCCAGCAGAGAGCAGGGGGTGAAAGAAAAACTGTTTTTT	CASREQGVKEKLFF
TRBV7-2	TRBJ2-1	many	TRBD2	TGTGCCAGCAGCTTAGTAGTAGCGGGAGGGTGGGATGAGCAGTTCTTC	CASSLVVAGGWDEQFF
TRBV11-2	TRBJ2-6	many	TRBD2	TGTGCCAGCAGCTTAGGACTAGCGGGAACAGGGGCCAACGTCCTGACTTTC	CASSLGLAGTGANVLTF
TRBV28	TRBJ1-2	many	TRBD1	TGTGCCAGCAGTTCAAAGGACAGGGCTTTTTACTATGGCTACACCTTC	CASSSKDRAFYYGYTF
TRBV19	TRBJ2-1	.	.	TGTGCCAGTAGTATAGACACATACAATGAGCAGTTCTTC	CASSIDTYNEQFF
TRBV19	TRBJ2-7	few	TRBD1	TGTGCCAGTAGTACTCGACAGGGGGCAACCTACGAGCAGTACTTC	CASSTRQGATYEQYF
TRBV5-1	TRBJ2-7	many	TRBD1	TGCGCCAGCAGCCTCGGACAGGCTTCGGACGAGCAGTACTTC	CASSLGQASDEQYF
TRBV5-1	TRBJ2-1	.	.	TGCGCCAGCAGCAGCCAAGAGCTACTAGCTGGCAATGAGCAGTTCTTC	CASSSQELLAGNEQFF
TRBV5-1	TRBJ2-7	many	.	TGCGCCAGCAGCTTGGACAGCATATACGAGCAGTACTTC	CASSLDSIYEQYF
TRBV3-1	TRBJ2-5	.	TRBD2	TGTGCCAGCAGCCCAGAGGCTACTAGCGGGAGGGCCGGTGAGACCCAGTACTTC	CASSPEATSGRAGETQYF
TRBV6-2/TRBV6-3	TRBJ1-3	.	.	TGTGCCAGCAGTTACTCGATGGCGAGAGGGTACGCTGGAAACACCATATATTTT	CASSYSMARGYAGNTIYF